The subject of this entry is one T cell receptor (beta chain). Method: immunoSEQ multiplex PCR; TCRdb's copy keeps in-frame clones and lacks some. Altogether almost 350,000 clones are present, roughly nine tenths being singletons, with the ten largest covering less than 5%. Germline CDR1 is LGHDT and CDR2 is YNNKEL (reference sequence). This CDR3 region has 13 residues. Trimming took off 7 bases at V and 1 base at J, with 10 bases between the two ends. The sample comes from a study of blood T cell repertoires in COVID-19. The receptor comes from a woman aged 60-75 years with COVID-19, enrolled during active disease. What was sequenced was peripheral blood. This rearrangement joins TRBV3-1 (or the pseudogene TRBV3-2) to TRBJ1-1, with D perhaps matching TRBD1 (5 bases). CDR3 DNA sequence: TGTGCCAGCACCTACAGGCGGAACACTGAAGCTTTCTTT. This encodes CASTYRRNTEAFF.